This passage covers 19 T cell receptor beta chains from one sample sequenced in a study of T-cell memory formation after mild COVID-19. TCRdb itself ran the 5' RACE reads through MiXCR, one entry per CDR3 protein. In the table there are 300,000 to 400,000 distinct CDR3 sequences, around 15% of which are singletons. The source material was PBMCs or a T cell subset sorted from them (not recorded which). These receptors were taken from a man aged 18 to 35 who had mild COVID-19 (a few samples of this study predate the infection). Cell type and time point are not known.

This clonotype has more than one count but fewer than ten. The chain carries TRBV24-1 and TRBJ1-1; 8 nucleotides align to TRBD1. Losses at the gene ends were 9 bases for V and 7 bases for J; bases not matched to a gene: 12. The germline V gene encodes CDR1 KGHDR and CDR2 SFDVKD. The CDR3 spans 14 residues. The CDR3 DNA sequence: TGTGCCACCTATAAGGACAGGGAGAGAGGTGAAGCTTTCTTT. This codes for CATYKDRERGEAFF.

In its sample, this clonotype was seen a few times. The genes are TRBV2 and TRBJ2-2, with 12 nucleotides matching TRBD2. The trim removed 8 bases at V and 4 bases at J, leaving 8 bases unmatched. CDR1 SNHLY and CDR2 FYNNEI come from the germline V gene. The CDR3 is made up of 16 amino acids. The CDR3 protein is CASRRLAGATTGELFF. The CDR3 DNA is TGTGCCAGCCGGAGACTAGCGGGGGCCACCACCGGGGAGCTGTTTTTT. The full variable domain, completed using reference TRBV2 and TRBJ2-2, is EPEVTQTPSHQVTQMGQEVILRCVPISNHLYFYWYRQILGQKVEFLVSFYNNEISEKSEIFDDQFSVERPDGSNFTLKIRSTKLEDSAMYFCASRRLAGATTGELFFGEGSRLTVL.

This clonotype was counted between two and nine times. The chain recombines TRBV7-2 with TRBJ1-4, with 8 bases fitting TRBD1. Germline CDR1 and CDR2: SGHTA and FQGNSA. V was clipped by 5 bases and J by 7 bases; unmatched bases: 15. The CDR3 totals 17 residues. The CDR3 nucleotides read TGTGCCAGCAGCCTGGCGGGCGGGACAGGTTGGAGTGAAAAACTGTTTTTT. Amino acids: CASSLAGGTGWSEKLFF.

CDR3 DNA sequence: TGTGCCAGCAGTTTCAACGGGCTTTATACGCAGTATTTT. Protein sequence: CASSFNGLYTQYF. The chain recombines TRBV12-3 or TRBV12-4 with TRBJ2-3; no clear D gene. The CDR3 is 13 residues long. Deletions cut 3 bases from V and 7 bases from J, with 11 bases between.

V is TRBV12-3 or TRBV12-4 and J is TRBJ2-4; D not certain. The CDR3 sequence is 12 residues long. The V end lost 6 bases, the J end lost 6 bases, and 9 bases lay between the germline ends. The CDR3 region is CASSFQLNIQYF. The CDR3, as DNA: TGTGCCAGCAGCTTTCAATTAAACATTCAGTACTTC.

The V call is TRBV27, the J call TRBJ1-1, with TRBD1 matching 8 bases. V dropped 6 bases and J dropped 1; count of bases not matched to a gene: 4. This CDR3 region has 14 residues. CDR1 and CDR2 from the germline V gene are MNHEY and SMNVEV (reference sequence). The chain's CDR3 is CASSVGQANTEAFF. CDR3 bases: TGTGCCAGCAGCGTGGGACAGGCGAACACTGAAGCTTTCTTT.

V gene TRBV7-2 combines with J gene TRBJ2-1; D uncertain. Germline V gene sequence: CDR1 SGHTA, CDR2 FQGNSA. V lost 8 bases and J lost 0, with 8 bases in between. The length of the CDR3 is 13 residues. Here the CDR3 DNA reads TGTGCCAGCCGTTGGAGCTCCTACAATGAGCAGTTCTTC. This gives the protein CASRWSSYNEQFF.

This clonotype was seen only a few times. J is TRBJ1-5 and V is TRBV12-3 or TRBV12-4; 7 nucleotides line up with TRBD1. The J segment lost 2 bases and the V segment lost 6 bases, leaving 13 bases of the junction unmatched. The CDR3 covers 17 residues. The CDR3 here is CASSRQGFYGGNQPQHF. In nucleotides, the CDR3 is TGTGCCAGCAGCCGACAGGGCTTTTACGGTGGCAATCAGCCCCAGCATTTT.

This clonotype was picked up a small number of times. This chain connects TRBV4-3 to TRBJ2-2; D call uncertain. V was shortened by 3 bases and J by 1 base, with 9 bases between the two germline ends. The V gene's germline CDR1 is LGHNA and CDR2 YSLEER. The CDR3 spans 15 residues. The CDR3 region is CASSQPYRNTGELFF. CDR3 in DNA: TGCGCCAGCAGCCAGCCATATCGGAACACCGGGGAGCTGTTTTTT.

The chain has TRBV5-1 and TRBJ2-5; D gene unclear. Germline CDR1 is SGHRS and CDR2 is YFSETQ. This CDR3 comprises 14 residues. Trimming left V 2 bases short and J 1 base short, with 9 bases between. This chain's CDR3 is CASSFLTSQETQYF. CDR3 coding DNA: TGCGCCAGCAGCTTTTTGACCAGCCAAGAGACCCAGTACTTC.

This clonotype has a handful of counts. The chain couples TRBV5-1 to TRBJ2-3, with a weak D call TRBD2 (5 bases). Germline CDR1 and CDR2: SGHRS and YFSETQ. The CDR3 spans 14 residues. Deletions cut 3 bases from V and 3 bases from J, with 11 bases between. The CDR3 loop reads CASSSRGETDTQYF. As DNA, the CDR3 is TGCGCCAGCAGCTCCCGGGGTGAGACAGATACGCAGTATTTT.

There are a few counts of this clonotype. The genes are TRBV5-1 and TRBJ2-7; unclear D gene. The CDR3 consists of 12 residues. Deletions cut 2 bases from V and 5 bases from J, with 8 bases between. Germline values: CDR1 SGHRS, CDR2 YFSETQ. This chain's CDR3 is CASSFSNDEQYF. CDR3 DNA: TGCGCCAGCAGCTTTAGCAATGACGAGCAGTACTTC.

The chain joins TRBV27 to TRBJ2-7; D is uncertain. The CDR3 runs to 14 residues. Germline CDR1 and CDR2: MNHEY and SMNVEV (reference sequence). Trimming shortened V by 4 bases and J by 6 bases, and 16 bases separated the two germline ends. CDR3 nucleotides: TGTGCCAGCAGTTACCCCGTATGGGCGCCCGAGCAGTACGTC. This translates into CASSYPVWAPEQYV.

This clonotype occurred a few times. The CDR3 loop is CSLRAASVYNEQFF. In DNA, the CDR3 is TGCAGTCTCCGGGCCGCTTCGGTCTACAATGAGCAGTTCTTC. The genes are TRBV20-1 and TRBJ2-1, with D uncertain. Germline V lookup: CDR1 DFQATT, CDR2 SNEGSKA (reference sequence). V shed 8 bases and J shed 3 bases, with 17 bases lying between them. The CDR3 runs 14 residues.

The rearrangement uses TRBV7-3 and TRBJ2-2; D possibly corresponds to TRBD2 (6 bases). In germline, CDR1 is SGHTA, CDR2 FQGTGA. This CDR3 is 16 amino acids long. V lost 2 bases, J lost 2 bases, and 12 bases lay in between. Here the CDR3 DNA reads TGTGCCAGCAGCTTATCCTCGGGACTCAACACCGGGGAGCTGTTTTTT. The encoded protein is CASSLSSGLNTGELFF.

CDR3 protein: CASSYAGITTYEQYF. CDR3 DNA sequence: TGTGCCAGCAGTTACGCCGGAATCACAACCTACGAGCAGTACTTC. The chain combines TRBV6-2 or TRBV6-3 with TRBJ2-7; D is undetermined. Per the germline V gene, CDR1 is MNHEY and CDR2 is SVGEGT. The CDR3 length is 15 residues. Deletions cut 2 bases from V and 2 bases from J, with 13 bases between.

The chain joins TRBV4-3 to TRBJ2-7; 7 bases agree with TRBD2. The germline V gene encodes CDR1 LGHNA and CDR2 YSLEER. The CDR3 is 16 residues long. The trim removed 1 base at V and 0 bases at J, leaving 6 bases unmatched. CDR3 in amino acids: CASSQVASGYSYEQYF. CDR3 DNA: TGCGCCAGCAGCCAAGTAGCTAGCGGTTACTCCTACGAGCAGTACTTC.

The chain employs TRBV5-1 and TRBJ1-1, with D unclear. Trimming pared 0 bases from V and 1 base from J, leaving 13 bases between. The CDR3 is 16 residues long. CDR1 and CDR2 (germline): SGHRS, YFSETQ. As DNA, the CDR3 is TGCGCCAGCAGCTTGGTGGGCGCACCTTGGAACACTGAAGCTTTCTTT. This codes for CASSLVGAPWNTEAFF.

The chain uses TRBV12-3 or TRBV12-4 and TRBJ1-6; D ambiguous. With 3 bases removed from V and 8 bases from J, the gap between germline ends came to 11 bases. The CDR3 runs to 14 residues. The CDR3 region has the DNA TGTGCCAGCAGTTTGGGCCTCGGCCATTCACCCCTCCACTTT. Translation gives CASSLGLGHSPLHF.